This T cell receptor beta chain comes out of a study of siplizumab effects on memory and regulatory T cells. The overall study: Paired setups tested mixed lymphocyte reactions with around 0.97 ug/mL siplizumab or no drug. Findings and caveats of the study: About 75-95% of proliferating CD4+ or CD8+ clones had no assignable naive or memory phenotype. Whether the proliferating Tregs (from siplizumab cultures) were suppressive was not confirmed. Memory cells that were CD4+ and unstimulated gave rise to alloreactive sequences, which siplizumab significantly reduced.

Profiling relied on immunoSEQ multiplex PCR, and the TCRdb table lists in-frame clones only, not all of them. The sample yields 9,900 or so clones, around 45% seen once. For more than 5 days at 37°C, the mixed lymphocyte reaction cells were kept in coculture. Worth noting for this clone: As yet, its antigen is unknown.

The source of this sequence is a human donor in good health; the cells came from an allogeneic mixed lymphocyte reaction. Sequencing was carried out using CFSE-low (dividing) CD8+ T cells sorted from an allogeneic mixed lymphocyte reaction.

CDR3 sequence reads: CASSAWDRGGGELFF. The CDR3 nucleotides read TGTGCCAGTAGTGCATGGGACAGGGGTGGCGGGGAGCTGTTTTTT. The V call is TRBV19, the J call TRBJ2-2, with 10 nucleotides matching TRBD1. Germline V gene lookup returns CDR1 LNHDA and CDR2 SQIVND (reference sequence). This CDR3 is built from 15 residues. V was clipped by 5 bases and J by 7 bases; unmatched bases: 7.